Listed below are T cell receptor beta chains from one sample, sequenced in a study of T cell changes during pregnancy in multiple sclerosis. The protocol was immunoSEQ multiplex PCR, while the TCRdb copy is restricted to in-frame clones and leaves out a portion. This table holds approximately 44,000 clones, about 90% found once. This material consisted of CD4+ T cells from peripheral blood mononuclear cells, taken in the second trimester of pregnancy. The source of these receptors is a female donor in good health, enrolled as a control in a pregnancy study. CDR3s include the opening cysteine and the closing phenylalanine or tryptophan. D genes are given only for firm matches. Expanded clones are given a class, and other clones once, few, many or no size at all.

size	V	J	D	length	CDR3	DNA
.	TRBV7-3	TRBJ2-2	TRBD1	15	CASSLRQGRDGELFF	TGTGCCAGCAGCTTAAGACAGGGACGGGACGGGGAGCTGTTTTTT
.	TRBV15	TRBJ1-5	.	15	CATSRRGNSNQPQHF	TGTGCCACCAGCAGAAGAGGGAATAGCAATCAGCCCCAGCATTTT
.	TRBV4-3	TRBJ2-3	.	13	CASSLRGTDTQYF	TGCGCCAGCAGCCTCAGGGGCACAGATACGCAGTATTTT
.	TRBV30	TRBJ1-5	TRBD1	15	CAWRGGQGFNQPQHF	TGTGCCTGGAGGGGGGGACAGGGTTTTAATCAGCCCCAGCATTTT
.	TRBV4-2	TRBJ1-1	.	15	CASSRYRDMNTEAFF	TGTGCCAGCAGCCGGTACAGGGACATGAACACTGAAGCTTTCTTT
.	TRBV10-2	TRBJ1-4	.	16	CASSRGGRATNEKLFF	TGCGCCAGCAGCCGCGGAGGTAGAGCAACTAATGAAAAACTGTTTTTT
.	TRBV11-3	TRBJ2-3	TRBD1	16	CASSQGQAWREDTQYF	TGTGCCAGCAGCCAGGGACAGGCCTGGCGAGAAGATACGCAGTATTTT
.	TRBV28	TRBJ2-7	TRBD2	18	CASSFSGSKAESWYEQYF	TGTGCCAGCAGTTTCAGCGGGAGTAAGGCCGAGTCCTGGTACGAGCAGTACTTC
many	TRBV7-9	TRBJ1-4	.	16	CASSSLGEAANEKLFF	TGTGCCAGCAGCTCCTTGGGGGAGGCGGCTAATGAAAAACTGTTTTTT
.	TRBV4-2	TRBJ2-5	.	14	CASSQDHGRETQYF	TGTGCCAGCAGCCAAGATCACGGTCGGGAGACCCAGTACTTC
.	TRBV11-2	TRBJ2-3	.	15	CASSLDPSATDTQYF	TGTGCCAGCAGCTTAGATCCGAGCGCCACAGATACGCAGTATTTT
.	TRBV6-4	TRBJ2-3	TRBD2	17	CASSDSRTSRHTDTQYF	TGTGCCAGCAGTGACTCGAGGACTAGCCGACACACAGATACGCAGTATTTT
.	TRBV11-2	TRBJ2-1	TRBD2	14	CASSLASGVNEQFF	TGTGCCAGCAGCTTGGCTAGCGGGGTTAATGAGCAGTTCTTC
.	TRBV12-5	TRBJ2-5	.	13	CASGTDSRETQYF	TGTGCTAGTGGTACGGACAGTCGAGAGACCCAGTACTTC
.	TRBV28	TRBJ1-2	TRBD1	14	CASSLTGGRYGYTF	TGTGCCAGCAGTTTGACAGGGGGACGCTATGGCTACACCTTC
.	TRBV7-9	TRBJ2-3	.	14	CAGEKGAHTDTQYF	TGTGCTGGCGAAAAAGGGGCCCACACAGATACGCAGTATTTT
.	TRBV7-9	TRBJ2-7	.	13	CASSLLASYEQYF	TGTGCCAGCAGCTTGCTAGCCTCCTACGAGCAGTACTTC
.	TRBV5-4	TRBJ2-1	.	14	CASSFVGTGTEQFF	TGTGCCAGCAGCTTTGTCGGGACCGGGACAGAGCAGTTCTTC
.	TRBV9	TRBJ1-2	.	17	CASSVDAGTTVNYGYTF	TGTGCCAGCAGCGTAGATGCCGGGACTACGGTAAACTATGGCTACACCTTC
.	TRBV5-6	TRBJ2-2	.	16	CASSHTQGWGTGELFF	TGTGCCAGCAGCCACACTCAGGGGTGGGGCACCGGGGAGCTGTTTTTT
once	TRBV7-3	TRBJ2-1	.	13	CASSKAGGLEQFF	TGTGCCAGCAGCAAAGCCGGGGGTCTTGAGCAGTTCTTC
.	TRBV11-2	TRBJ1-2	TRBD1	14	CASSFDRGLYGYTF	TGTGCCAGCAGCTTCGACAGGGGGCTCTATGGCTACACCTTC
.	TRBV6-1	TRBJ1-3	.	17	CASSESLVGGTGNTIYF	TGTGCCAGCAGTGAAAGTTTGGTGGGGGGAACTGGAAACACCATATATTTT
.	TRBV6-6	TRBJ2-1	TRBD2	16	CASSYSASGGSGEQFF	TGTGCCAGCAGTTACTCGGCTAGCGGGGGATCGGGTGAGCAGTTCTTC
once	TRBV18	TRBJ2-1	TRBD2	15	CASSPGSGRINEQFF	TGTGCCAGCTCACCGGGTAGCGGGAGAATTAATGAGCAGTTCTTC
.	TRBV18	TRBJ1-6	.	15	CASSPFRVENSPLHF	TGTGCCAGCTCACCATTCAGGGTAGAGAATTCACCCCTCCACTTT
.	TRBV30	TRBJ1-1	.	13	CAWSTGQSTEAFF	TGTGCCTGGAGTACAGGGCAGAGCACTGAAGCTTTCTTT
.	TRBV5-1	TRBJ2-5	TRBD2	14	CASKVAGGQETQYF	TGCGCCAGCAAGGTAGCGGGGGGACAAGAGACCCAGTACTTC
.	TRBV9	TRBJ1-2	TRBD1	17	CASSVDGGTGASYGYTF	TGTGCCAGCAGCGTAGACGGAGGGACAGGGGCTAGCTATGGCTACACCTTC